This TCR beta chain appears in the sequencing data of a study of blood T cell repertoires in COVID-19. Patients at the Seattle site were enrolled during active infection and followed longitudinally. CDR3 length: 21 amino acids. Per the authors' pipeline: Amplification of reference gene primers provided the estimated nucleated cell counts. This table comes from immunoSEQ multiplex PCR, and its TCRdb copy is limited to in-frame clones, with some not included. V and J calls plus clone size are reproduced from that table; the DNA served to infer D and trimming. The sample includes approximately 170,000 clones, roughly four fifths of them seen just once.

This rearrangement joins TRBV12-2 to TRBJ1-2; TRBD1, the D gene given by the table, was not confirmed from the DNA. TRBV12-2 is listed as a pseudogene. The source material was peripheral blood. The sequence was collected from a woman in her 70s with COVID-19, enrolled during active disease. This CDR3 is CASLSIPIRDRGAPVRNGYTF. The CDR3 DNA follows: TGTGCAAGTCTCTCCATTCCTATCCGGGACAGGGGGGCACCTGTAAGGAATGGCTACACCTTC.